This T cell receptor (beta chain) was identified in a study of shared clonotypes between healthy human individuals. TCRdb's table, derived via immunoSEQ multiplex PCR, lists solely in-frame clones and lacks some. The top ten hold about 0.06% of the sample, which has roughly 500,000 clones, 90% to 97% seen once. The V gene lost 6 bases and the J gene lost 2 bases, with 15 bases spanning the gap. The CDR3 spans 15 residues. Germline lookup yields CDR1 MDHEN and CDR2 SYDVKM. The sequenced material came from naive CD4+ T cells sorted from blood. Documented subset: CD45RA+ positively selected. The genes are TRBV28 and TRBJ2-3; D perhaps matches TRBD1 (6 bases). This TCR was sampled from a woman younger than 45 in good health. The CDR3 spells CASSIPQGNTDTQYF. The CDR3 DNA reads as TGTGCCAGCAGCATACCCCAGGGGAACACAGATACGCAGTATTTT.